This TCR beta chain appears in the sequencing data of a study of Ad26.COV2.S vaccination and SARS-CoV-2 variants (dated by TCRdb to 2020 to 2022). In the study overall: Donors in the vaccine arm were drawn from COV1001, a phase I-IIa trial of Ad26.COV2.S in healthy adults that was multicentre, randomized, double-blind and placebo-controlled. Dosing of Ad26.COV2.S was intramuscular, at either 5x10^10 or 1x10^11 viral particles, delivered as one shot or as two shots spaced 56 days apart. Sequencing of the TCRbeta repertoire served to evaluate the specificity and breadth of SARS-CoV-2-reactive T cell receptors following Ad26.COV2.S vaccination. A total of about 30 samples were included in the TCR-sequenced set, comprising about 20 Ad26.COV2.S vaccine recipients, 5 placebo recipients and 8 SARS-CoV-2 convalescent individuals. Trial participants were randomized into five groups of five, in which low-dose or high-dose Ad26.COV2.S was given once or twice, or placebo was given on both occasions. Throughout the experiments and outcome assessment, investigators stayed blinded to trial group allocation.

Deletion took 2 bases off V and 10 bases off J, with a span of 12 bases between the germline ends. Spanning cysteine to phenylalanine, the CDR3 consists of 14 amino acids. Kept here is only the CDR3 DNA, which spans 42 bases and is read in frame from base 1. Reading the germline V gene gives CDR1 LGHNA and CDR2 YNFKEQ. The immunoSEQ Assay was the method used to sequence TCRbeta CDR3 regions. After extraction, genomic DNA underwent amplification by bias-controlled multiplex PCR, followed by high-throughput sequencing. On the study's bioinformatics: To quantify the absolute abundance of every unique TCRbeta CDR3 region, sequences were collapsed and filtered. Usable DNA was measured by amplifying reference genes present in all nucleated cells, and TCRbeta template counts were normalized to that usable DNA to estimate T cell fraction. Repertoire TCRs were annotated as SARS-CoV-2-specific when V gene, CDR3 amino acid sequence and J gene were exactly matched to a known reactive TCR set. MIRA supplied the reference SARS-CoV-2 TCR set, which was filtered for enrichment in COVID-19-positive ImmuneCODE repertoires so that public or cross-reactive TCRs were removed. Drawing on the MIRA antigens, annotated TCRs were analysed further at the level of specific ORF or position within ORF. Breadth was defined as the number of annotated unique rearrangements divided by the total number of unique productive rearrangements, and depth was defined as the summed frequency of the annotated unique rearrangements. Two-sided Wilcoxon rank-sum tests were applied when comparing TCR breadth between groups. In TCRdb, the immuneACCESS table is reduced to in-frame sequences with V and J assigned. These tables do not hold every clone; where another copy was compared, an unresolved V gene accounts for under half, and the others remain unexplained. That table gives V, J and clone size, and the DNA gave D and trimming. This sample has 300,000 to 400,000 clones in its table, and about 82% of those were observed once. The ten largest clones add up to under 2.5% of the sample.

Details on this clone: This clone's antigen is unknown. No base-level quality is on record; no much larger clone is a single base apart.

This specimen's treatment or condition label, per the study, means: 19 received Ad26.COV2.S at low or high dose, single or two shots; several received placebo; per-sample allocation not given. For vaccine and placebo recipients, the sequenced repertoires came from samples collected on day 63 after the first injection. In Cohort 1b, about 27 adults aged 18-55 years were enrolled at a single site in Boston, USA, between 29 July and 7 August 2020. Ad26.COV2.S was a replication-incompetent adenovirus type 26 vector expressing a prefusion-stabilized SARS-CoV-2 spike protein from the original Wuhan strain. The study at large found these results: The authors noted that the TCR breadth and depth analyses may have underestimated total T cell responses. The study was not powered for comparison of responses between vaccine doses or regimens. Vaccine and placebo recipients had similar non-spike TCR breadth, a finding consistent with the vaccine containing only spike. Compared with placebo recipients, Ad26.COV2.S recipients showed higher spike-specific TCR breadth (P = 0.0014). Substantial breadth of spike-specific CD8+ and CD4+ T cell responses was reported after vaccination.

The V and J genes are TRBV4-2 and TRBJ1-6; the D gene assignment is ambiguous. The source was peripheral blood, collected in a trial of Ad26.COV2.S vaccine versus placebo. The TCR originated in a person between 18 and 60 years old who received the Ad26.COV2.S COVID-19 vaccine or a placebo. The CDR3 reads CASSQHHLESPLHF. The DNA reads as follows: TGTGCCAGCAGCCAACACCACTTAGAATCACCCCTCCACTTT.